Below, 29 T cell receptor beta chains from the same sample are listed, as sequenced in a study of shared clonotypes between healthy human individuals. Method: immunoSEQ multiplex PCR; TCRdb's copy keeps in-frame clones and lacks some. This sample has approximately 980,000 clones; approximately 80% occur once, and the top ten carry approximately 1.5%. The sequenced material came from memory CD4+ T cells sorted from blood. The subset is: CD45RA-negative fraction. These receptors were collected from a man aged 18 to 30 in good health.

The gene calls are TRBV28 and TRBJ1-1; unclear D gene. Deletions cut 6 bases from V and 1 base from J, with 15 bases between. The CDR3 is 15 amino acids. Germline lookup yields CDR1 MDHEN and CDR2 SYDVKM. CDR3 residues: CASSLPGQENTEAFF. The CDR3 DNA sequence: TGTGCCAGCAGCCTCCCCGGCCAGGAGAACACTGAAGCTTTCTTT.

The CDR3 here is CASSSQLAGGYEQYF. Here the CDR3 DNA reads TGTGCCAGCAGTTCCCAATTAGCGGGAGGGTACGAGCAGTACTTC. The chain carries TRBV7-6 and TRBJ2-7; 11 bases match TRBD2. The trim removed 6 bases at V and 4 bases at J, leaving 8 bases unmatched. Germline assignment: CDR1 SGHVS and CDR2 FNYEAQ. The CDR3 runs 15 residues.

This chain links TRBV9 with TRBJ2-3; D may be TRBD2 (5 bases). Deletions cut 0 bases from V and 3 bases from J, with 14 bases between. There are 16 residues in the CDR3. The germline CDR1 and CDR2 sequences are SGDLS and YYNGEE. For the CDR3, the DNA is TGTGCCAGCAGCGTAGGCATGGGAGACGGAACAGATACGCAGTATTTT. It codes for CASSVGMGDGTDTQYF.

The chain is built from TRBV7-9 and TRBJ1-5; no definite D call. This CDR3 has 12 residues. Germline CDR1 is SEHNR and CDR2 is FQNEAQ (reference sequence). With 5 bases removed from V and 5 bases from J, the gap between germline ends came to 7 bases. The CDR3 nucleotides read TGTGCCAGCAGCCGCGATTATCAGCCCCAGCATTTT. Translated: CASSRDYQPQHF.

V usage is TRBV5-8 and J usage is TRBJ2-7; 8 nucleotides line up with TRBD1. The CDR3 loop spans 16 amino acids. After removal of 0 bases from V and 3 bases from J, the junction contained 8 bases not matched to a gene. Germline V gives CDR1 SGHTS, CDR2 YDEGEE. The CDR3 DNA reads as TGTGCCAGCAGCTTGGGGCGGACAGGGAATCTCTACGAGCAGTACTTC. Its translation is CASSLGRTGNLYEQYF.

This sequence joins TRBV4-3 and TRBJ2-3; TRBD2 agrees at 10 bases. Trimming at V came to 0 bases and at J to 6 bases, leaving 9 bases not matched to a gene. The germline V gene encodes CDR1 LGHNA and CDR2 YSLEER. The length of the CDR3 is 17 residues. CDR3 region: CASSQDRSSGRGDTQYF. For the CDR3, the DNA is TGCGCCAGCAGCCAAGATCGGTCTAGCGGGAGAGGCGATACGCAGTATTTT.

This sequence joins TRBV7-2 and TRBJ1-1; D unresolved. This CDR3 region has 14 residues. V shed 5 bases and J shed 1 base, with 11 bases lying between them. CDR1 and CDR2 from the germline V gene are SGHTA and FQGNSA. As DNA, the CDR3 is TGTGCCAGCAGCGCCCCGGGGAAGAACACTGAAGCTTTCTTT. It yields the protein CASSAPGKNTEAFF.

This clone has a single count. J is TRBJ2-5 and V is TRBV28; 8 positions match TRBD2. This CDR3 contains 14 residues. CDR1 and CDR2 from the germline V gene are MDHEN and SYDVKM. V was clipped by 3 bases and J by 5 bases; unmatched bases: 5. This CDR3 is CASSLRGAWETQYF. The CDR3 DNA sequence: TGTGCCAGCAGTTTGCGGGGGGCCTGGGAGACCCAGTACTTC. Supplemented by reference TRBV28 and TRBJ2-5, the full variable domain reads DVKVTQSSRYLVKRTGEKVFLECVQDMDHENMFWYRQDPGLGLRLIYFSYDVKMKEKGDIPEGYSVSREKKERFSLILESASTNQTSMYLCASSLRGAWETQYFGPGTRLLVL.

The genes are TRBV10-3 and TRBJ1-2; D might be TRBD1 (6 bases). The CDR3 totals 13 residues. V shed 3 bases and J shed 8 bases, with 13 bases lying between them. Germline V gene data show CDR1 as ENHRY and CDR2 as SYGVKD. The CDR3 DNA reads TGTGCCATCAGTGAAGCTCCAGGGGACGGCTACACCTTC. Its translation: CAISEAPGDGYTF.

This clone was seen a single time. This chain connects TRBV5-4 to TRBJ1-6; 8 nucleotides align to TRBD1. J gave up 5 bases and V 4 bases, and 5 bases lay outside the gene matches. This CDR3 is built from 15 residues. CDR1 and CDR2 from the germline V gene are SGHNT and YYREEE (reference sequence). The CDR3 DNA is TGTGCCAGCAGCCGGGACAGGCCCGATAATTCACCCCTCCACTTT. It is translated as CASSRDRPDNSPLHF. The variable domain in full, completed from reference TRBV5-4 and TRBJ1-6, reads ETGVTQSPTHLIKTRGQQVTLRCSSQSGHNTVSWYQQALGQGPQFIFQYYREEENGRGNFPPRFSGLQFPNYSSELNVNALELDDSALYLCASSRDRPDNSPLHFGNGTRLTVT.

V usage is TRBV6-1 and J usage is TRBJ2-3, with 9 bases lining up with TRBD2. The length of the CDR3 is 13 residues. The germline V gene encodes CDR1 MNHNS and CDR2 SASEGT. J gave up 3 bases and V 7 bases, and 2 bases lay outside the gene matches. The CDR3 DNA follows: TGTGCCAGCACCCTAGCGGGGACAGATACGCAGTATTTT. It codes for CASTLAGTDTQYF.

The rearrangement uses TRBV11-3 and TRBJ2-7, with 14 bases that match TRBD2. The CDR3 is 15 residues long. V was pared by 5 bases and J by 6 bases, with 6 bases of the junction left unmatched. Germline V gene data show CDR1 as SGHNT and CDR2 as YENEEA. Here the CDR3 DNA reads TGTGCCAGCAGCACCGGGACTAGCGGGAGTAGCGAGCAGTACTTC. This encodes CASSTGTSGSSEQYF.

The rearrangement links TRBV5-4 to TRBJ1-4; 7 bases are a match to TRBD1. With V trimmed by 0 bases and J by 3 bases, 5 bases remained unmatched. The CDR3 totals 16 residues. Germline-derived CDR1 and CDR2 are SGHNT and YYREEE (reference sequence). The CDR3 sequence is CASSLVSGGSNEKLFF. The CDR3 DNA reads as TGTGCCAGCAGCTTGGTGTCAGGGGGTTCTAATGAAAAACTGTTTTTT.

The chain recombines TRBV6-1 with TRBJ1-3, with 7 bases lining up with TRBD1. After removal of 2 bases from V and 4 bases from J, the junction contained 8 bases not matched to a gene. In germline, CDR1 is MNHNS, CDR2 SASEGT. This CDR3 spans 16 amino acids. The chain's CDR3 is CASSETTGVGGNTIYF. CDR3 DNA: TGTGCCAGCAGTGAAACAACAGGGGTCGGCGGAAACACCATATATTTT.

This clone was picked up a small number of times. This chain's CDR3 is CASSYRGASYEQYF. The DNA for the CDR3 is TGTGCCAGCAGTTACAGGGGGGCCTCCTACGAGCAGTACTTC. The V call is TRBV6-5, the J call TRBJ2-7; D may correspond to TRBD1 or TRBD2 (6 bases each). CDR3 length equals 14 residues. Germline values: CDR1 MNHEY, CDR2 SVGAGI. Trimming cost V 2 bases and J 0 bases, with 8 bases left between them.

This chain connects TRBV19 to TRBJ2-7; D is unresolved. The CDR3 length is 14 residues. Germline CDR1 reads LNHDA; CDR2 reads SQIVND (reference sequence). Trimming left V 4 bases short and J 2 bases short, with 12 bases between. DNA of the CDR3: TGTGCCAGTAGTACCCAGCATCTCGCCTACGAGCAGTACTTC. Its translation: CASSTQHLAYEQYF. Filled out from reference TRBV19 and TRBJ2-7, the complete variable domain reads DGGITQSPKYLFRKEGQNVTLSCEQNLNHDAMYWYRQDPGQGLRLIYYSQIVNDFQKGDIAEGYSVSREKKESFPLTVTSAQKNPTAFYLCASSTQHLAYEQYFGPGTRLTVT.

The chain combines TRBV5-1 with TRBJ2-5, with D tentatively TRBD1 (6 bases). This CDR3 spans 18 amino acids. V lost 1 base to trimming and J lost 7 bases, with 26 bases between them. Germline CDR1 and CDR2: SGHRS and YFSETQ. For the CDR3, the DNA is TGCGCCAGCAGCTTGCCCCCCGGGACGGACAGTACCAAAGCGACCCAGTACTTC. Amino acids: CASSLPPGTDSTKATQYF.

At least ten counts were recorded for this clone. The chain uses TRBV6-1 and TRBJ2-7; D may be TRBD1 (5 bases). From germline, CDR1 is MNHNS and CDR2 SASEGT. V was trimmed by 8 bases and J by 6 bases, leaving 17 bases between them. The CDR3 is 13 residues long. The CDR3 bases are TGTGCCAGCGGCACTCAGGGCTCGGGCGAGCAGTACTTC. Residues: CASGTQGSGEQYF.

The V call is TRBV11-2, the J call TRBJ2-7, with D hard to call. The germline V gene has CDR1 SGHAT and CDR2 FQNNGV. V shed 2 bases and J shed 0 bases, with 11 bases lying between them. The CDR3 runs to 15 residues. CDR3 region: CASSLRGESSYEQYF. DNA of the CDR3: TGTGCCAGCAGCTTACGTGGAGAGAGCTCCTACGAGCAGTACTTC.

About this clone: The sample contains more than one DNA sequence encoding this CDR3. This rearrangement joins TRBV29-1 to TRBJ1-2; D possibly corresponds to TRBD1 (5 bases). CDR3 length: 12 residues. V lost 4 bases, J lost 1 base, and 7 bases lay in between. Germline V gene lookup returns CDR1 SQVTM and CDR2 ANQGSEA. The CDR3 is CSVVGGNYGYTF. CDR3 sequence (DNA): TGCAGCGTTGTCGGGGGTAACTATGGCTACACCTTC.

In regard to this clone: Within the sample, other DNA sequences also encode this same CDR3. This rearrangement joins TRBV4-3 to TRBJ2-3, with 9 bases aligning to TRBD1. CDR1 is LGHNA and CDR2 is YSLEER in the germline V gene. J gave up 3 bases and V 0 bases, and 4 bases lay outside the gene matches. This CDR3 region has 16 residues. The CDR3 is CASSQDWDRATDTQYF. The CDR3 DNA reads as TGCGCCAGCAGCCAAGATTGGGACAGGGCAACAGATACGCAGTATTTT.

V usage is TRBV15 and J usage is TRBJ2-3, with D hard to call. The CDR3 consists of 14 residues. Germline values: CDR1 LNHNV, CDR2 YYDKDF (reference sequence). Trimming took 1 base from V and 2 from J, leaving 7 bases between them. Here the CDR3 DNA reads TGTGCCACCAGCAGAGGCGGCACCACAGATACGCAGTATTTT. Protein product: CATSRGGTTDTQYF. The full variable domain, completed using reference TRBV15 and TRBJ2-3, is DAMVIQNPRYQVTQFGKPVTLSCSQTLNHNVMYWYQQKSSQAPKLLFHYYDKDFNNEADTPDNFQSRRPNTSFCFLDIRSPGLGDTAMYLCATSRGGTTDTQYFGPGTRLTVL.

This clone occurred many times. This CDR3 reads CASSETFGKNIQYF. DNA for the CDR3: TGTGCCAGCAGTGAAACTTTCGGCAAAAACATTCAGTACTTC. The chain links TRBV2 to TRBJ2-4; no definite D call. V was clipped by 2 bases and J by 3 bases, with 8 bases between them. Germline CDR1 is SNHLY and CDR2 is FYNNEI. The CDR3 contains 14 residues.

This clone occurred once. The rearrangement uses TRBV5-1 and TRBJ2-5; 7 nucleotides align to TRBD1. The J segment lost 1 base and the V segment lost 3 bases, leaving 6 bases of the junction unmatched. This CDR3 has 15 residues. Per the germline V gene, CDR1 is SGHRS and CDR2 is YFSETQ. The CDR3 nucleotides are TGCGCCAGCAGCTCGCTGACAGGGCCCCAAGAGACCCAGTACTTC. It codes for CASSSLTGPQETQYF.

The rearrangement links TRBV2 to TRBJ2-6; the D gene is possibly TRBD1 (6 bases). Germline-derived CDR1 and CDR2 are SNHLY and FYNNEI. This CDR3 comprises 16 residues. V was clipped by 8 bases and J by 0 bases, with 14 bases between them. CDR3 DNA: TGTGCCAGCCTAGAGGACAGACTCTCTGGGGCCAACGTCCTGACTTTC. Translation: CASLEDRLSGANVLTF.

The chain employs TRBV30 and TRBJ1-5; a weak D match, TRBD1 (5 bases). Germline assignment: CDR1 GTSNPN and CDR2 SVGIG (reference sequence). This CDR3 is 13 amino acids long. The V gene lost 0 bases and the J gene lost 8 bases, with 11 bases spanning the gap. The CDR3 sequence: CAWSVSRGEPQHF. The CDR3 nucleotides read TGTGCCTGGAGTGTTTCCCGGGGGGAGCCCCAGCATTTT.

The V gene is TRBV19, the J gene TRBJ1-2; perhaps TRBD1 as D (5 bases). V was trimmed by 3 bases and J by 8 bases, leaving 22 bases between them. The CDR3 loop spans 16 amino acids. The V gene's germline CDR1 is LNHDA and CDR2 SQIVND (reference sequence). CDR3: CASSIMAGTRPGGYTF. The CDR3 region has the DNA TGTGCCAGTAGTATTATGGCCGGGACCCGCCCCGGCGGCTACACCTTC.

This clone came up many times. The chain carries TRBV7-2 and TRBJ2-7; D remains ambiguous. Germline CDR1 and CDR2: SGHTA and FQGNSA. V was clipped by 1 base and J by 0 bases, with 10 bases between them. The CDR3 loop spans 15 amino acids. CDR3 sequence: CASSLGWASSYEQYF. CDR3 DNA sequence: TGTGCCAGCAGCTTAGGGTGGGCGAGCTCCTACGAGCAGTACTTC.

The chain recombines TRBV29-1 with TRBJ1-2; no clear D gene. The CDR3 length is 12 residues. Trimming stripped 4 bases from V and 8 bases from J, with 14 bases between. The V gene's germline CDR1 is SQVTM and CDR2 ANQGSEA. CDR3 amino acids: CSVVRTAAGYTF. As DNA, the CDR3 is TGCAGCGTTGTAAGGACGGCGGCAGGCTACACCTTC.